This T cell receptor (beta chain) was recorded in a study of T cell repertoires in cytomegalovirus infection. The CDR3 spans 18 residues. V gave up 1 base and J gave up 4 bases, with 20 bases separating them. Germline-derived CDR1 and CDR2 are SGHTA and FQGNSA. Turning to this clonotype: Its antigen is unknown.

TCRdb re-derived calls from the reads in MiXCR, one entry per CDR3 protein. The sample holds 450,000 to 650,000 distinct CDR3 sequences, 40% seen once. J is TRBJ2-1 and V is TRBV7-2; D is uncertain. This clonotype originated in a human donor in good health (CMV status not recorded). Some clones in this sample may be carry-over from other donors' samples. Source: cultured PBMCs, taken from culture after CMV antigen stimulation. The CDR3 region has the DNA TGTGCCAGCAGCTTAGTAACGCTGACGGGCGCCCGATACAATGAGCAGTTCTTC. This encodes CASSLVTLTGARYNEQFF.